One and the same sample provided the 13 T cell receptor beta chains below, sequenced in a study of blood T cell repertoires in COVID-19. Some clones are missing from TCRdb's copy, which holds only in-frame ones; the method was immunoSEQ multiplex PCR. The table has 70,000 or so clones, roughly nine tenths seen once. The sample comprised peripheral blood. Receptors originate from a man in his 70s with active COVID-19.

The chain links TRBV23-1 to TRBJ2-1, with D possibly being TRBD1 (6 bases). TRBV23-1 is sorted into the ORF group, with uncertain function. V was trimmed by 7 bases and J by 3 bases, leaving 19 bases between them. This CDR3 comprises 16 residues. CDR3 bases: TGCGCCAGCACCCCCCATGCCAGGGGCGGCTACAATGAGCAGTTCTTC. Translation: CASTPHARGGYNEQFF.

This rearrangement joins TRBV19 to TRBJ2-7; tentatively, D is TRBD2 (6 bases). Germline assignment: CDR1 LNHDA and CDR2 SQIVND (reference sequence). Between the trimmed V and J ends, which lost 3 bases and 0 bases, there was a span of 18 bases. The CDR3 loop spans 17 amino acids. The CDR3 DNA reads TGTGCCAGTAGTATGGGGCGGGGCGGACCCCGCTCCTACGAGCAGTACTTC. Amino acids: CASSMGRGGPRSYEQYF.

Only a few counts were recorded for this clone. This chain connects TRBV13 to TRBJ2-7; TRBD2 might be the D (5 bases). Germline V gene sequence: CDR1 PRHDT, CDR2 FYEKMQ (reference sequence). The CDR3 is made up of 15 amino acids. Between the trimmed V and J ends, which lost 3 bases and 4 bases, there was a span of 16 bases. CDR3 in DNA: TGTGCCAGCAGCTTGCGGGTAGGCCCCAGGTACGAGCAGTACTTC. Residues: CASSLRVGPRYEQYF.

The chain employs TRBV19 and TRBJ2-1; 11 bases fit TRBD2. J lost 7 bases, V lost 1 base, and 0 bases had no gene match. The CDR3 covers 14 residues. CDR1 and CDR2 (germline): LNHDA, SQIVND (reference sequence). CDR3 nucleotide sequence: TGTGCCAGTAGTATAGGGACTAGCGGGAATGAGCAGTTCTTC. It encodes CASSIGTSGNEQFF. The entire variable domain, with the rest obtained from reference TRBV19 and TRBJ2-1, is as follows: DGGITQSPKYLFRKEGQNVTLSCEQNLNHDAMYWYRQDPGQGLRLIYYSQIVNDFQKGDIAEGYSVSREKKESFPLTVTSAQKNPTAFYLCASSIGTSGNEQFFGPGTRLTVL.

This chain connects TRBV30 to TRBJ1-2; tentative D call: TRBD1 (5 bases). CDR1 and CDR2 (germline): GTSNPN, SVGIG (reference sequence). The CDR3 covers 12 residues. Trimming removed 5 bases at V and 8 bases at J, with 15 bases between. CDR3 in DNA: TGTGCCTGGGGAATGGGGGGGTCCGGCTACACCTTC. Protein sequence: CAWGMGGSGYTF.

The chain joins TRBV15 to TRBJ2-5; the D gene is possibly TRBD1 (5 bases). CDR3 length equals 13 residues. Looked up from germline, CDR1 is LNHNV and CDR2 is YYDKDF (reference sequence). Trimming cost V 7 bases and J 7 bases, with 16 bases left between them. Here the CDR3 DNA reads TGTGCCACCACCACCGGGCCCACAGGGACCCAGTACTTC. This gives the protein CATTTGPTGTQYF.

The chain couples TRBV18 to TRBJ1-4; D is perhaps TRBD1 (6 bases). The germline V and J ends were trimmed by 3 bases and 5 bases, with 7 bases remaining between them. The CDR3 runs 13 residues. Germline V lookup: CDR1 KGHSH, CDR2 LQKENI. CDR3 sequence: CASSPGTNEKLFF. The CDR3 nucleotides read TGTGCCAGCTCACCCGGGACAAATGAAAAACTGTTTTTT.

The rearrangement uses TRBV5-4 and TRBJ2-3, with D unclear. The CDR3 extends over 14 amino acids. The germline CDR1 and CDR2 sequences are SGHNT and YYREEE (reference sequence). V gave up 4 bases and J gave up 2 bases, with 11 bases separating them. The CDR3, as DNA: TGTGCCAGCAGCCCATCGGGTGCCACAGATACGCAGTATTTT. This sequence encodes CASSPSGATDTQYF. Complete variable domain (other parts from reference TRBV5-4 and TRBJ2-3): ETGVTQSPTHLIKTRGQQVTLRCSSQSGHNTVSWYQQALGQGPQFIFQYYREEENGRGNFPPRFSGLQFPNYSSELNVNALELDDSALYLCASSPSGATDTQYFGPGTRLTVL.

The chain recombines TRBV18 with TRBJ2-2; 11 bases fit TRBD1. J was trimmed by 5 bases and V by 5 bases; bases with no gene match: 4. The CDR3 loop spans 15 amino acids. CDR1 is KGHSH and CDR2 is LQKENI in the germline V gene. The CDR3 region is CASSADRGQTGELFF. The CDR3 DNA sequence: TGTGCCAGCTCAGCGGACAGGGGGCAAACCGGGGAGCTGTTTTTT.

This rearrangement joins TRBV4-2 to TRBJ1-1; no clear D gene. Germline lookup yields CDR1 LGHNA and CDR2 YNFKEQ. There are 16 residues in the CDR3. With 0 bases removed from V and 3 bases from J, the gap between germline ends came to 14 bases. The CDR3 sequence is CASSQDWAGAYTEAFF. Written as DNA, the CDR3 is TGTGCCAGCAGCCAAGATTGGGCTGGTGCGTACACTGAAGCTTTCTTT.

The chain has TRBV9 and TRBJ2-1, with TRBD2 as a possible D gene (5 bases). With 4 bases removed from V and 2 bases from J, the gap between germline ends came to 16 bases. CDR1 and CDR2 (germline): SGDLS, YYNGEE. The CDR3 is made up of 16 amino acids. This CDR3 is CASSPHGLEAYNEQFF. CDR3 nucleotides: TGTGCCAGCAGCCCCCATGGCCTGGAGGCCTACAATGAGCAGTTCTTC.

The chain combines TRBV5-4 with TRBJ1-5; D may be TRBD1 (5 bases). CDR3 size: 13 residues. The germline V gene encodes CDR1 SGHNT and CDR2 YYREEE (reference sequence). V shed 4 bases and J shed 2 bases, with 7 bases lying between them. This chain's CDR3 is CASSPGGNQPQHF. The CDR3 DNA is TGTGCCAGCAGCCCGGGGGGCAATCAGCCCCAGCATTTT.

The V gene is TRBV19, the J gene TRBJ2-7; TRBD2 matches at 8 bases. The CDR3 extends over 15 amino acids. With 10 bases clipped from V and 7 bases from J, the junction kept 18 bases outside the gene matches. Germline V lookup: CDR1 LNHDA, CDR2 SQIVND (reference sequence). CDR3: CATTPAGLAQGEQYF. The CDR3 nucleotides are TGTGCCACCACCCCGGCAGGACTAGCCCAAGGGGAGCAGTACTTC. Full variable domain (rest looked up from reference TRBV19 and TRBJ2-7): DGGITQSPKYLFRKEGQNVTLSCEQNLNHDAMYWYRQDPGQGLRLIYYSQIVNDFQKGDIAEGYSVSREKKESFPLTVTSAQKNPTAFYLCATTPAGLAQGEQYFGPGTRLTVT.